The 17 T cell receptor beta chains listed next were all sequenced from one sample in a study of CD8+ T cells in alopecia areata. Once RNA had been extracted, it was reverse transcribed into cDNA to act as the sequencing template. The repertoire was sequenced with immunoSEQ multiplex PCR; TCRdb's copy has only in-frame clones and lacks some. The sample contains 140,000 or so clones, less than 75% of which appear only once. The sample was CD8+ T cells sorted from blood. These receptor sequences come from a human donor in good health.

CDR3 sequence: CASSLGLAAYEQYF. The CDR3 nucleotides read TGTGCCAGCAGCTTGGGACTAGCGGCCTACGAGCAGTACTTC. J is TRBJ2-7 and V is TRBV11-2; 11 bases match TRBD2. V dropped 3 bases and J dropped 2; count of bases not matched to a gene: 0. Germline V gene data show CDR1 as SGHAT and CDR2 as FQNNGV. The CDR3 spans 14 residues.

The chain carries TRBV9 and TRBJ1-1; 9 bases line up with TRBD1. This CDR3 region has 14 residues. Germline V gene lookup returns CDR1 SGDLS and CDR2 YYNGEE. The trim removed 4 bases at V and 6 bases at J, leaving 7 bases unmatched. The CDR3 region has the DNA TGTGCCAGCAGCCCCTGGACAGGGGACCCTGAAGCTTTCTTT. It yields the protein CASSPWTGDPEAFF.

This clone was seen a few times. The chain joins TRBV28 to TRBJ1-1; D gene uncertain. Between the trimmed V and J ends, which lost 3 bases and 4 bases, there was a span of 6 bases. The CDR3 extends over 12 amino acids. Germline V lookup: CDR1 MDHEN, CDR2 SYDVKM. CDR3 nucleotide sequence: TGTGCCAGCAGTTTTTGGGTCACTGAAGCTTTCTTT. Translated, it gives CASSFWVTEAFF.

This chain's CDR3 is CASSLEGAGANVLTF. CDR3 DNA: TGTGCCAGCAGCTTGGAGGGGGCCGGGGCCAACGTCCTGACTTTC. The chain links TRBV5-6 to TRBJ2-6, with 7 bases matching TRBD1. The CDR3 covers 15 residues. Per germline, CDR1 SGHDT and CDR2 YYEEEE. V lost 0 bases to trimming and J lost 4 bases; unmatched junction nucleotides: 1.

This clone was detected only a few times. The V gene is TRBV29-1, the J gene TRBJ2-2; D remains unclear. The V end was cut by 4 bases, the J end by 13 bases, with 13 bases between. The CDR3 runs to 11 residues. CDR1 is SQVTM and CDR2 is ANQGSEA in the germline V gene. The CDR3 loop is CSVVATGSLFF. DNA for the CDR3: TGCAGCGTTGTGGCAACCGGATCGCTGTTTTTT.

V usage is TRBV29-1 and J usage is TRBJ2-7; TRBD2 agrees at 10 bases. V shed 3 bases and J 0 bases; nucleotides not matched to a gene: 2. CDR3 length equals 14 residues. CDR1 SQVTM and CDR2 ANQGSEA come from the germline V gene. For the CDR3, the DNA is TGCAGCGTTGAGTGGACTAGCGGCTCCTACGAGCAGTACTTC. Its translation is CSVEWTSGSYEQYF.

This clone was found a few times. The chain uses TRBV29-1 and TRBJ2-7; no clear D. Deletions cut 6 bases from V and 3 bases from J, with 9 bases between. The CDR3 runs 11 residues. CDR1 is SQVTM, CDR2 ANQGSEA, per germline. Here the CDR3 DNA reads TGCAGCGTGCGACTCAACTACGAGCAGTACTTC. Translation: CSVRLNYEQYF.

The rearrangement joins TRBV29-1 to TRBJ2-2; TRBD1 aligns across 10 bases. Trimming removed 2 bases from V and 4 bases from J; junction bases left unmatched: 4. The CDR3 has 15 amino acids. CDR1 SQVTM and CDR2 ANQGSEA come from the germline V gene. Written as DNA, the CDR3 is TGCAGCGTTGAAAGTAGACAGGGGGCCACCGGGGAGCTGTTTTTT. Amino acids: CSVESRQGATGELFF.

The J gene is TRBJ2-7, the V gene TRBV27, with D perhaps TRBD1 (6 bases). In germline, CDR1 is MNHEY, CDR2 SMNVEV (reference sequence). The CDR3 has 19 amino acids. With 0 bases removed from V and 6 bases from J, the gap between germline ends came to 27 bases. The CDR3 coding sequence is TGTGCCAGCAGTTTATCGATTCCCCCTATTTTGAGTCAGGGGAGCGAGCAGTACTTC. It codes for CASSLSIPPILSQGSEQYF.

The chain employs TRBV4-1 and TRBJ2-7; possibly TRBD2 for D (5 bases). The CDR3 sequence is 15 residues long. CDR1 MGHRA and CDR2 YSYEKL come from the germline V gene. V lost 1 base, J lost 0 bases, and 10 bases lay in between. Here the CDR3 DNA reads TGCGCCAGCAGCCAAGTCGGGGATGGCTCCTACGAGCAGTACTTC. Its translation: CASSQVGDGSYEQYF.

The rearrangement uses TRBV25-1 and TRBJ2-1; TRBD1 aligns across 9 bases. V was clipped by 5 bases and J by 5 bases; unmatched bases: 10. CDR1 and CDR2 from the germline V gene are MGHDK and SYGVNS. This CDR3 region has 16 residues. CDR3 sequence: CASSIIGTGIHNEQFF. CDR3 DNA sequence: TGTGCCAGCAGTATCATTGGGACAGGGATTCACAATGAGCAGTTCTTC.

This clone was seen a few times. This rearrangement joins TRBV27 to TRBJ2-5; the D is unclear. Germline CDR1 MNHEY, CDR2 SMNVEV (reference sequence). The CDR3 has 13 residues. Deletions cut 9 bases from V and 1 base from J, with 12 bases between. CDR3 DNA: TGTGCCAGTCGCCCCGAAAGCCAAGAGACCCAGTACTTC. It encodes CASRPESQETQYF.

The chain carries TRBV5-5 and TRBJ2-7; the match to TRBD2 covers 8 bases. Germline CDR1 is SGHKS and CDR2 is YYEKEE (reference sequence). This CDR3 has 15 amino acids. V dropped 4 bases and J dropped 1; count of bases not matched to a gene: 7. CDR3 loop: CASSPTSGQSYEQYF. The DNA for the CDR3 is TGTGCCAGCAGCCCTACTAGCGGTCAATCCTACGAGCAGTACTTC. The full variable domain, with the rest looked up from reference TRBV5-5 and TRBJ2-7, is DAGVTQSPTHLIKTRGQQVTLRCSPISGHKSVSWYQQVLGQGPQFIFQYYEKEERGRGNFPDRFSARQFPNYSSELNVNALLLGDSALYLCASSPTSGQSYEQYFGPGTRLTVT.

This clone was picked up a small number of times. At the DNA level, this CDR3 is encoded by other sequences in the same sample as well. The chain has TRBV29-1 and TRBJ1-1; D remains unclear. Trimming pared 1 base from V and 5 bases from J, leaving 5 bases between. Germline V gene sequence: CDR1 SQVTM, CDR2 ANQGSEA. The CDR3 has 11 amino acids. The CDR3 coding sequence is TGCAGCGTTGAAGGGCGGACTGAAGCTTTCTTT. Translating gives CSVEGRTEAFF.

The chain couples TRBV7-3 to TRBJ2-1, with 14 nucleotides matching TRBD2. Germline V gene lookup returns CDR1 SGHTA and CDR2 FQGTGA. V lost 3 bases to trimming and J lost 6 bases; unmatched junction nucleotides: 7. The CDR3 sequence is 17 residues long. The CDR3 DNA sequence: TGTGCCAGCAGCTTTGGGACTAGCGGGGGAGGCTCCAATGAGCAGTTCTTC. Amino acids: CASSFGTSGGGSNEQFF. Full variable domain (rest looked up from reference TRBV7-3 and TRBJ2-1): GAGVSQTPSNKVTEKGKYVELRCDPISGHTALYWYRQSLGQGPEFLIYFQGTGAADDSGLPNDRFFAVRPEGSVSTLKIQRTERGDSAVYLCASSFGTSGGGSNEQFFGPGTRLTVL.

The V call is TRBV29-1, the J call TRBJ1-3, with D unresolved. V lost 6 bases and J 8 bases, leaving 11 bases between the germline ends. Per the germline V gene, CDR1 is SQVTM and CDR2 is ANQGSEA. This CDR3 is built from 11 residues. The CDR3 bases are TGCAGCGTCCCTGGCCGGGACACCATATATTTT. Translated: CSVPGRDTIYF.

The J gene is TRBJ2-1, the V gene TRBV29-1; 7 bases map to TRBD2. The V segment lost 7 bases and the J segment 4 bases; nucleotides outside the gene matches: 7. Germline V CDR1 and CDR2: SQVTM, ANQGSEA. This CDR3 is 13 amino acids long. CDR3 DNA: TGCAGCGGCCGGGACTACCCGTACAATGAGCAGTTCTTC. Its translation: CSGRDYPYNEQFF.